The 14 T cell receptor beta chains given below trace back to one sample, sequenced in a study of T cells after posttransplantation cyclophosphamide. Treatment was busulfan-fludarabine conditioning, a marrow graft, and cyclophosphamide on days +3 and +4. Sequencing was performed with immunoSEQ multiplex PCR; in TCRdb, only in-frame clones are kept and a portion is missing. The sample contains some 11,000 clones, none occurring once; 26% lies in the top ten. The source was PBMCs, collected after allogeneic stem cell transplant with posttransplant cyclophosphamide. All receptors derive from a female patient in her forties who received an allogeneic stem cell transplant from a related donor, was CMV-positive, and had acute GVHD only. Part of the T cells may come from the graft donor.

This clone was recorded many times. The chain links TRBV6-1 to TRBJ2-5; D is perhaps TRBD2 (7 bases). The CDR3 is 16 residues long. V gave up 3 bases and J gave up 5 bases, with 19 bases separating them. Germline CDR1 MNHNS, CDR2 SASEGT. In DNA, the CDR3 is TGTGCCAGCAGTGATGGCAGGGGCGCGGGGGTTGAGACCCAGTACTTC. Protein: CASSDGRGAGVETQYF.

This clone was picked up a small number of times. The gene calls are TRBV30 and TRBJ2-1; 8 bases are a match to TRBD2. The length of the CDR3 is 14 residues. Trimming removed 2 bases from V and 6 bases from J; junction bases left unmatched: 6. Germline lookup yields CDR1 GTSNPN and CDR2 SVGIG (reference sequence). The CDR3 sequence: CAWSRSGRGNEQFF. CDR3 nucleotides: TGTGCCTGGAGTCGGAGCGGGAGAGGCAATGAGCAGTTCTTC.

This clone has at least ten counts. The chain uses TRBV18 and TRBJ1-1, with a tentative D call TRBD1 (6 bases). Per the germline V gene, CDR1 is KGHSH and CDR2 is LQKENI. This CDR3 has 16 amino acids. V shed 2 bases and J shed 0 bases, with 13 bases lying between them. CDR3 region: CASSPTGGGVNTEAFF. The CDR3 nucleotides are TGTGCCAGCTCACCAACTGGGGGGGGCGTGAACACTGAAGCTTTCTTT.

This clone was observed many times. The chain uses TRBV7-9 and TRBJ2-1; 9 bases map to TRBD2. Germline CDR1 is SEHNR and CDR2 is FQNEAQ (reference sequence). V shed 5 bases and J 0 bases; nucleotides not matched to a gene: 5. This CDR3 has 16 amino acids. The CDR3 DNA is TGTGCCAGCAGCAGAACTAGCGGGCCCTCCTACAATGAGCAGTTCTTC. The encoded protein is CASSRTSGPSYNEQFF. Full variable domain (rest looked up from reference TRBV7-9 and TRBJ2-1): DTGVSQNPRHKITKRGQNVTFRCDPISEHNRLYWYRQTLGQGPEFLTYFQNEAQLEKSRLLSDRFSAERPKGSFSTLEIQRTEQGDSAMYLCASSRTSGPSYNEQFFGPGTRLTVL.

This clone was counted at least ten times. The rearrangement links TRBV5-1 to TRBJ2-2, with 11 positions matching TRBD2. V lost 4 bases, J lost 0 bases, and 5 bases stayed unmatched. Germline values: CDR1 SGHRS, CDR2 YFSETQ. The CDR3 covers 17 residues. CDR3 in DNA: TGCGCCAGCAGCATAATGACTAGCGGGGCGAACACCGGGGAGCTGTTTTTT. It is translated as CASSIMTSGANTGELFF.

The chain recombines TRBV9 with TRBJ2-1, with 14 nucleotides matching TRBD2. The junction had 1 base not matched to a gene; V was cut back by 4 bases and J by 4 bases. Germline values: CDR1 SGDLS, CDR2 YYNGEE. The CDR3 runs 15 residues. For the CDR3, the DNA is TGTGCCAGCAGCAGACTAGCGGGGGGGTACAATGAGCAGTTCTTC. This codes for CASSRLAGGYNEQFF.

This clone was recorded at least ten times. The chain carries TRBV7-3 and TRBJ2-3, with TRBD2 matching over 12 bases. V trimming: 1 base; J trimming: 6 bases; junction bases outside the gene matches: 8. Germline CDR1 is SGHTA and CDR2 is FQGTGA. CDR3 length: 17 amino acids. CDR3 coding DNA: TGTGCCAGCAGCTTAAGTCTAGCGGGAGGGCCGACGGATACGCAGTATTTT. Protein product: CASSLSLAGGPTDTQYF.

This clone was recorded at least ten times. The rearrangement joins TRBV5-1 to TRBJ2-4; TRBD2 matches at 7 bases. In germline, CDR1 is SGHRS, CDR2 YFSETQ. V was pared by 4 bases and J by 15 bases, with 10 bases of the junction left unmatched. The CDR3 is made up of 12 amino acids. The CDR3 reads CASSARGERLYF. The CDR3 region has the DNA TGCGCCAGCAGCGCTCGGGGGGAACGGTTGTACTTC.

This clone was seen many times. This sequence joins TRBV19 and TRBJ1-5; no clear D gene. Germline CDR1 and CDR2: LNHDA and SQIVND (reference sequence). V was pared by 4 bases and J by 3 bases, with 10 bases between. The CDR3 covers 14 residues. The CDR3 DNA follows: TGTGCCAGTAGTAATGAGGCAGACAATCAGCCCCAGCATTTT. The encoded protein is CASSNEADNQPQHF.

Ten or more counts support this clone. Compared with germline, one end of the junction differs, possibly owing to a read error. CDR3 residues: CASSSAGSNQETQYF. The CDR3 bases are TGCGCCAGCAGCTCCGCGGGATCCAACCAGGAGACCCAGTACTTC. The J gene is TRBJ2-5, the V gene TRBV5-1; perhaps TRBD2 as D (6 bases). The germline gives CDR1 SGHRS, CDR2 YFSETQ. There are 15 residues in the CDR3.

Ten or more counts support this clone. For the CDR3, the DNA is TGTGCCAGCAGCCAAGACGGGCAGACTACAACTAATGAAAAACTGTTTTTT. Translating it yields CASSQDGQTTTNEKLFF. J is TRBJ1-4 and V is TRBV4-2; D gene unclear. The V and J ends lost 0 bases and 0 bases respectively, with 11 bases between them. Per the germline V gene, CDR1 is LGHNA and CDR2 is YNFKEQ. The CDR3 consists of 17 residues.

This clone has only a few counts. The rearrangement joins TRBV4-1 to TRBJ2-3; tentative D call: TRBD1 (7 bases). Trimming took off 4 bases at V and 3 bases at J, with 14 bases between the two ends. Germline V gene sequence: CDR1 MGHRA, CDR2 YSYEKL. There are 15 residues in the CDR3. Written as DNA, the CDR3 is TGCGCCAGCAGCCTTGACAGGGAGGCTACAGATACGCAGTATTTT. Encoded protein: CASSLDREATDTQYF.

At least ten counts were recorded for this clone. This chain joins TRBV6-1 and TRBJ2-3, with 11 positions matching TRBD2. V dropped 4 bases and J dropped 4; count of bases not matched to a gene: 4. CDR1 MNHNS and CDR2 SASEGT come from the germline V gene. The CDR3 is 15 residues long. CDR3 amino acids: CASSGASGGSDTQYF. Here the CDR3 DNA reads TGTGCCAGCAGTGGGGCTAGCGGGGGGTCAGATACGCAGTATTTT.

This clone was detected many times. The chain uses TRBV7-9 and TRBJ1-5; 9 nucleotides line up with TRBD1. The CDR3 runs 15 residues. The germline CDR1 and CDR2 sequences are SEHNR and FQNEAQ (reference sequence). V trimming: 4 bases; J trimming: 7 bases; junction bases outside the gene matches: 8. The CDR3 region has the DNA TGTGCCAGCAGCTCGCAACAGGGGGCTCCCCAGCCCCAGCATTTT. Protein product: CASSSQQGAPQPQHF.